This TCR beta chain was sequenced during a study of cytomegalovirus exposure and HLA in healthy donors. Notes on the study in general: Presence/absence analyses treated sequencing depth as roughly uniform across donors.

Trimming cost V 5 bases and J 13 bases, with 12 bases left between them. The germline V gene has CDR1 MDHEN and CDR2 SYDVKM. This CDR3 comprises 11 residues. Primers: 60 Vbeta forward and 13 Jbeta reverse. The data were produced by immunoSEQ multiplex PCR, yet TCRdb's version contains in-frame clones alone and is incomplete. The sample shows 100,000 to 150,000 clones, about 78% of them seen only once. Comments on this clone: Its antigen is as yet unknown.

This receptor was obtained from a man aged 30 to 45 in good health and CMV-seronegative. The source material was PBMCs. The rearrangement joins TRBV28 to TRBJ1-5; D is unresolved. For the CDR3, the DNA is TGTGCCAGCAGTCAACGTAGAGAGCAGCATTTT. It is translated as CASSQRREQHF.